A single sample is the source of the 20 T cell receptor beta chains below, sequenced in a study of blood T cell repertoires in COVID-19. Sequencing was performed with immunoSEQ multiplex PCR; in TCRdb, only in-frame clones are kept and a portion is missing. The sample lists about 380,000 clones, 88% occurring once. Sample: PBMCs or T cells enriched from blood (not recorded which). Every receptor here comes from a woman aged 18-30 years who had recovered from COVID-19.

This chain uses TRBV24-1 with TRBJ1-1; D is unclear. Germline assignment: CDR1 KGHDR and CDR2 SFDVKD. V was cut by 3 bases and J by 5 bases, with 9 bases left in between. The CDR3 consists of 13 residues. The CDR3 sequence: CATSDGVGTEAFF. The CDR3, as DNA: TGTGCCACCAGTGATGGAGTTGGGACTGAAGCTTTCTTT.

The V and J genes are TRBV7-3 and TRBJ1-1; D may be TRBD1 (5 bases). CDR1 is SGHTA, CDR2 FQGTGA, per germline. CDR3 length equals 17 residues. V was cut by 5 bases and J by 2 bases, with 21 bases left in between. CDR3 residues: CASSRPYMGGPNTEAFF. The CDR3 DNA reads TGTGCCAGCAGCCGCCCTTACATGGGGGGTCCCAACACTGAAGCTTTCTTT.

The chain recombines TRBV4-1 with TRBJ1-5, with a weak D call TRBD1 (5 bases). CDR1 and CDR2 from the germline V gene are MGHRA and YSYEKL. The CDR3 spans 14 residues. With 4 bases removed from V and 4 bases from J, the gap between germline ends came to 11 bases. The CDR3 here is CASSLPGGNQPQHF. Written as DNA, the CDR3 is TGCGCCAGCAGCCTTCCCGGGGGAAATCAGCCCCAGCATTTT.

The V call is TRBV9, the J call TRBJ1-3; TRBD1 aligns across 8 bases. The V segment lost 3 bases and the J segment 2 bases; nucleotides outside the gene matches: 4. The CDR3 extends over 15 amino acids. Per the germline V gene, CDR1 is SGDLS and CDR2 is YYNGEE. The CDR3 is CASSAKQGAGNTIYF. CDR3 sequence (DNA): TGTGCCAGCAGCGCTAAACAGGGGGCTGGAAACACCATATATTTT.

The V and J genes are TRBV7-8 and TRBJ2-7, with 8 bases that match TRBD1. Trimming took 8 bases from V and 0 from J; bases not matched to a gene: 6. The germline gives CDR1 SGHVS, CDR2 FQNEAQ. There are 14 residues in the CDR3. The CDR3, as DNA: TGTGCCAGCGGGATAGGACAGGGCTCCTACGAGCAGTACTTC. Protein sequence: CASGIGQGSYEQYF.

The rearrangement joins TRBV25-1 to TRBJ1-1; D is unclear. The V gene lost 5 bases and the J gene lost 1 base, with 8 bases spanning the gap. The CDR3 length is 13 residues. Per the germline V gene, CDR1 is MGHDK and CDR2 is SYGVNS. CDR3 nucleotides: TGTGCCAGCAGTCGCCTAGGGAACACTGAAGCTTTCTTT. It is translated as CASSRLGNTEAFF.

This chain uses TRBV5-1 with TRBJ1-1; D uncertain. Looked up from germline, CDR1 is SGHRS and CDR2 is YFSETQ. V was shortened by 0 bases and J by 0 bases, with 6 bases between the two germline ends. CDR3 length equals 14 residues. CDR3 amino acids: CASSLVVMNTEAFF. CDR3 sequence (DNA): TGCGCCAGCAGCTTGGTTGTTATGAACACTGAAGCTTTCTTT.

This clone showed up just once. The V call is TRBV30, the J call TRBJ1-2; 7 bases are shared with TRBD1. The length of the CDR3 is 13 residues. The germline gives CDR1 GTSNPN, CDR2 SVGIG (reference sequence). Losses at the gene ends were 4 bases for V and 1 base for J; bases not matched to a gene: 3. CDR3 coding DNA: TGTGCCTGGAACAGGGGAAATAACTATGGCTACACCTTC. Its translation: CAWNRGNNYGYTF.

The chain joins TRBV9 to TRBJ2-3, with unresolved D. Deletions cut 2 bases from V and 2 bases from J, with 9 bases between. Germline V gene data show CDR1 as SGDLS and CDR2 as YYNGEE. The CDR3 is 14 amino acids. The CDR3 loop is CASSVASFTDTQYF. For the CDR3, the DNA is TGTGCCAGCAGCGTGGCTTCTTTCACAGATACGCAGTATTTT.

This clone appeared once. The chain uses TRBV11-2 and TRBJ2-3; 10 nucleotides match TRBD1. Germline-derived CDR1 and CDR2 are SGHAT and FQNNGV. The CDR3 length is 15 residues. V shed 5 bases and J 5 bases; nucleotides not matched to a gene: 7. CDR3 region: CASSRGQGREDTQYF. CDR3 in DNA: TGTGCCAGCAGCCGGGGACAGGGGAGAGAAGATACGCAGTATTTT.

The chain carries TRBV18 and TRBJ2-2; TRBD2 might be the D (6 bases). Germline lookup yields CDR1 KGHSH and CDR2 LQKENI. Trimming cost V 3 bases and J 4 bases, with 12 bases left between them. This CDR3 is 15 amino acids long. The CDR3 DNA is TGTGCCAGCTCACCGTTGGAGGGCTCCACCGGGGAGCTGTTTTTT. Residues: CASSPLEGSTGELFF.

V gene TRBV30 combines with J gene TRBJ1-2, with D maybe TRBD1 (6 bases). From germline, CDR1 is GTSNPN and CDR2 SVGIG (reference sequence). The CDR3 covers 13 residues. Trimming stripped 1 base from V and 1 base from J, with 7 bases between. The CDR3 region is CAWSAGHNYGYTF. The CDR3 DNA reads TGTGCCTGGAGTGCGGGACATAACTATGGCTACACCTTC.

The chain links TRBV30 to TRBJ2-7, with 13 nucleotides matching TRBD2. The germline CDR1 and CDR2 sequences are GTSNPN and SVGIG (reference sequence). V shed 0 bases, J shed 4 bases, and the junction held 9 bases outside the gene matches. The CDR3 is 17 residues long. CDR3 amino acids: CAWSVGGLAGMKYEQYF. The CDR3 DNA reads TGTGCCTGGAGTGTAGGGGGACTAGCGGGGATGAAGTACGAGCAGTACTTC.

The V call is TRBV3-1 (or the pseudogene TRBV3-2), the J call TRBJ1-3; TRBD1 is a possible D gene (5 bases). CDR1 is LGHDT and CDR2 is YNNKEL in the germline V gene (reference sequence). V lost 2 bases, J lost 0 bases, and 11 bases lay in between. The CDR3 extends over 16 amino acids. CDR3 in amino acids: CASSQWGVPSGNTIYF. The CDR3 coding sequence is TGTGCCAGCAGCCAATGGGGGGTGCCCTCTGGAAACACCATATATTTT.

This chain joins TRBV5-1 and TRBJ2-1; D is unclear. V lost 0 bases and J 6 bases, leaving 13 bases between the germline ends. The CDR3 is 15 residues long. Germline V gene lookup returns CDR1 SGHRS and CDR2 YFSETQ. The CDR3 DNA reads TGCGCCAGCAGCTTGGACCGCCCACACCTCAATGAGCAGTTCTTC. Translation gives CASSLDRPHLNEQFF.

The rearrangement links TRBV30 to TRBJ2-1; D possibly corresponds to TRBD1 (6 bases). The CDR3 extends over 11 amino acids. Trimming shortened V by 0 bases and J by 12 bases, and 9 bases separated the two germline ends. CDR1 and CDR2 (germline): GTSNPN, SVGIG (reference sequence). This chain's CDR3 is CAWSVPRGQFF. The CDR3 DNA reads as TGTGCCTGGAGTGTACCCAGGGGGCAGTTCTTC.

V usage is TRBV9 and J usage is TRBJ2-4, with D tentatively TRBD1 (5 bases). CDR1 and CDR2 from the germline V gene are SGDLS and YYNGEE. This CDR3 region has 16 residues. V dropped 1 base and J dropped 0 bases, with 11 bases sitting between them. The CDR3 DNA sequence: TGTGCCAGCAGCGTAACGGACACCGAAGCCAAAAACATTCAGTACTTC. This encodes CASSVTDTEAKNIQYF.

This clone was seen only once. The same CDR3 can be traced to other DNA sequences in this sample. The rearrangement uses TRBV2 and TRBJ2-1; 10 nucleotides agree with TRBD1. CDR3 length: 14 residues. In germline, CDR1 is SNHLY, CDR2 FYNNEI. V trimming: 6 bases; J trimming: 7 bases; junction bases outside the gene matches: 6. CDR3 amino acids: CASSRDRGGNEQFF. CDR3 sequence (DNA): TGTGCCAGCAGCAGGGACAGGGGAGGGAATGAGCAGTTCTTC.

As DNA, the CDR3 is TGTGCCAGCAGCGTAACAGGGCTAACTAATGAAAAACTGTTTTTT. It encodes CASSVTGLTNEKLFF. J is TRBJ1-4 and V is TRBV6-5, with D perhaps TRBD1 (6 bases). Trimming took off 6 bases at V and 1 base at J, with 12 bases between the two ends. Germline V gene sequence: CDR1 MNHEY, CDR2 SVGAGI. The CDR3 is 15 residues long.

The rearrangement joins TRBV4-2 to TRBJ1-6, with TRBD1 matching over 7 bases. J lost 6 bases, V lost 0 bases, and 11 bases had no gene match. Germline loops: CDR1 LGHNA, CDR2 YNFKEQ. This CDR3 contains 18 residues. The CDR3 DNA follows: TGTGCCAGCAGCCAAGAAGTAGGGACAGCTCCCTTTAATTCACCCCTCCACTTT. It encodes CASSQEVGTAPFNSPLHF.